This TCR beta chain was found in a study of blood T cell repertoires in COVID-19. Trimming removed 4 bases from V and 0 bases from J, with 10 bases in between. In germline, CDR1 is SGHTA, CDR2 FQGNSA. The CDR3 consists of 15 residues. Per the original data handling: Reference gene primer amplification gave estimated nucleated cell counts. Measured with immunoSEQ multiplex PCR; TCRdb has only the in-frame clones, and not every one. That table furnishes V, J and clone size, whereas the DNA furnished D and trimming. The sample has around 200,000 clones, 70% to 90% seen once; the top ten hold roughly 4%. Exposed participants came across a COVID-19 case within 2 weeks before study entry.

The J gene is TRBJ1-3, the V gene TRBV7-2; possibly TRBD1 for D (6 bases). The sequence came from a woman aged 25 to 39 who had been exposed to COVID-19. Sequencing was carried out using PBMCs or T cells enriched from blood (not recorded which). The CDR3 sequence: CASSWTASSGNTIYF. Here the CDR3 DNA reads TGTGCCAGCAGCTGGACAGCCAGCTCTGGAAACACCATATATTTT.